The 19 T cell receptor beta chains below all came from one sample that was sequenced in a study of graft-versus-host responses after intestinal transplantation. Only in-frame clones appear in the TCRdb table, and some are missing; sequencing was by immunoSEQ multiplex PCR. The data contain about 69,000 clones, roughly 92% of them singletons. The specimen comprised bone marrow, sampled approximately 100 weeks after intestinal transplantation. The source is a human patient who received an intestinal transplant, so some T cells may come from the graft donor.

J is TRBJ1-1 and V is TRBV5-1; possible D gene TRBD1, 5 bases. In germline, CDR1 is SGHRS, CDR2 YFSETQ. Trimming removed 4 bases from V and 1 base from J, with 14 bases in between. The CDR3 loop spans 15 amino acids. CDR3: CASSRDDGQNTEAFF. The CDR3 DNA reads TGCGCCAGCAGCCGAGATGACGGACAGAACACTGAAGCTTTCTTT.

This clone was detected only once. V is TRBV6-5 and J is TRBJ1-2, with 9 bases aligning to TRBD1. The CDR3 has 14 amino acids. V dropped 2 bases and J dropped 4; count of bases not matched to a gene: 2. The germline gives CDR1 MNHEY, CDR2 SVGAGI. CDR3 nucleotides: TGTGCCAGCAGTTACAAGGGACAGGGCTATGGCTACACCTTC. Translation gives CASSYKGQGYGYTF.

CDR3 sequence reads: CATSRDRVSDFYGYTF. The CDR3 DNA follows: TGTGCCACCAGCAGAGATAGGGTGTCGGATTTCTATGGCTACACCTTC. V usage is TRBV15 and J usage is TRBJ1-2; D uncertain. Trimming shortened V by 0 bases and J by 4 bases, and 15 bases separated the two germline ends. In germline, CDR1 is LNHNV, CDR2 YYDKDF (reference sequence). The CDR3 runs 16 residues.

This clone showed up just once. The genes are TRBV5-6 and TRBJ1-6; D call uncertain. CDR1 SGHDT and CDR2 YYEEEE come from the germline V gene. The CDR3 is 16 amino acids. V was clipped by 5 bases and J by 0 bases, with 12 bases between them. CDR3 DNA: TGTGCCAGCAGGCAGAGCGGCAGCTCCTATAATTCACCCCTCCACTTT. This sequence encodes CASRQSGSSYNSPLHF.

CDR3 sequence reads: CASSKKIRHNEQFF. The DNA of the CDR3 is TGTGCCAGCAGCAAAAAAATACGACACAATGAGCAGTTCTTC. The rearrangement joins TRBV21-1 to TRBJ2-1. TRBV21-1 is a pseudogene. This CDR3 contains 14 residues.

J is TRBJ1-4 and V is TRBV29-1; TRBD1 is a possible D gene (6 bases). Per the germline V gene, CDR1 is SQVTM and CDR2 is ANQGSEA. The CDR3 runs to 17 residues. Deletions cut 0 bases from V and 6 bases from J, with 20 bases between. The CDR3 here is CSVEDPDSPWGHEKLFF. For the CDR3, the DNA is TGCAGCGTTGAAGATCCCGACAGTCCATGGGGGCATGAAAAACTGTTTTTT.

This sequence joins TRBV6-5 and TRBJ2-1; D call uncertain. Germline CDR1 is MNHEY and CDR2 is SVGAGI. The CDR3 is made up of 14 amino acids. With 2 bases removed from V and 3 bases from J, the gap between germline ends came to 8 bases. CDR3 protein: CASSYKASYNEQFF. In nucleotides, the CDR3 is TGTGCCAGCAGTTACAAAGCGAGCTACAATGAGCAGTTCTTC.

The V gene is TRBV19, the J gene TRBJ2-5; 8 positions agree with TRBD2. V shed 4 bases, J shed 5 bases, and the junction held 6 bases outside the gene matches. The CDR3 contains 14 residues. Per germline, CDR1 LNHDA and CDR2 SQIVND (reference sequence). The CDR3 loop reads CASSSGGPGETQYF. The CDR3 DNA sequence: TGTGCCAGTAGTAGCGGGGGGCCCGGGGAGACCCAGTACTTC.

In this sample, this clone turned up once. The chain employs TRBV21-1 and TRBJ2-1; the DNA was not compared with TRBD2, the D call given in the table. TRBV21-1 is shown as a pseudogene. The CDR3 is made up of 20 amino acids. CDR3 region: CASSVSRTSGRADNLNEQFF. CDR3 nucleotides: TGTGCCAGCAGCGTCTCCCGGACTAGCGGGAGGGCCGATAATTTAAATGAGCAGTTCTTC.

This chain uses TRBV9 with TRBJ1-5; no definite D call. V gave up 0 bases and J gave up 4 bases, with 17 bases separating them. The germline V gene has CDR1 SGDLS and CDR2 YYNGEE. The CDR3 covers 17 residues. The CDR3 here is CASSVVGPHGKNQPQHF. In nucleotides, the CDR3 is TGTGCCAGCAGCGTAGTAGGGCCCCACGGGAAAAATCAGCCCCAGCATTTT.

This clone came up once. This chain connects TRBV12-5 to TRBJ2-5; the match to TRBD1 covers 8 bases. V was pared by 2 bases and J by 4 bases, with 3 bases of the junction left unmatched. Germline CDR1 LGHNT, CDR2 FRNRAP. This CDR3 contains 14 residues. The CDR3: CASGLQGAGETQYF. The CDR3 DNA reads as TGTGCTAGTGGTTTGCAGGGGGCGGGAGAGACCCAGTACTTC.

The chain uses TRBV28 and TRBJ2-7; no reliable D call. This CDR3 contains 15 residues. Between the trimmed V and J ends, which lost 3 bases and 2 bases, there was a span of 14 bases. Germline V gene lookup returns CDR1 MDHEN and CDR2 SYDVKM. This CDR3 reads CASSFQAYNPYEQYF. The CDR3 nucleotides are TGTGCCAGCAGTTTCCAGGCCTACAACCCCTACGAGCAGTACTTC. The full variable domain, in which reference TRBV28 and TRBJ2-7 provide the parts outside the CDR3, is DVKVTQSSRYLVKRTGEKVFLECVQDMDHENMFWYRQDPGLGLRLIYFSYDVKMKEKGDIPEGYSVSREKKERFSLILESASTNQTSMYLCASSFQAYNPYEQYFGPGTRLTVT.

The rearrangement uses TRBV5-4 and TRBJ2-5, with TRBD2 matching 7 bases. The germline gives CDR1 SGHNT, CDR2 YYREEE (reference sequence). The length of the CDR3 is 14 residues. V was clipped by 5 bases and J by 3 bases; unmatched bases: 7. CDR3 sequence reads: CASRAGGGEETQYF. In DNA form, the CDR3 reads TGTGCCAGCAGAGCTGGCGGGGGTGAAGAGACCCAGTACTTC.

The sample holds one count of this clone. This chain joins TRBV6-5 and TRBJ2-3, with D uncertain. The V gene's germline CDR1 is MNHEY and CDR2 SVGAGI. V was trimmed by 6 bases and J by 0 bases, leaving 7 bases between them. The CDR3 is 13 residues long. The CDR3: CASREGSTDTQYF. The CDR3 DNA follows: TGTGCCAGCAGGGAAGGGAGCACAGATACGCAGTATTTT.

V is TRBV7-9 and J is TRBJ1-2; D perhaps matches TRBD1 (6 bases). Germline CDR1 SEHNR, CDR2 FQNEAQ (reference sequence). The CDR3 totals 13 residues. The CDR3 loop reads CGRPGTWNYGYTF. For the CDR3, the DNA is TGTGGACGTCCCGGGACATGGAACTATGGCTACACCTTC.

The genes are TRBV6-7 and TRBJ1-6, with 8 nucleotides matching TRBD1. TRBV6-7 has ORF status, its function being uncertain. V lost 4 bases and J lost 5; bases outside the gene matches: 7. This CDR3 contains 16 residues. This chain's CDR3 is CASSSHRGADNSPLHF. The CDR3, as DNA: TGTGCCAGCAGTTCCCACAGGGGGGCGGATAATTCACCCCTCCACTTT.

The chain combines TRBV7-9 with TRBJ2-7; the D is unclear. The CDR3 spans 14 residues. V was clipped by 1 base and J by 2 bases, with 9 bases between them. Looked up from germline, CDR1 is SEHNR and CDR2 is FQNEAQ (reference sequence). For the CDR3, the DNA is TGTGCCAGCAGCTTAGTTGGCAGCCCCTACGAGCAGTACTTC. Protein sequence: CASSLVGSPYEQYF.

The chain joins TRBV19 to TRBJ2-4; D unclear. The CDR3 has 16 amino acids. Trimming cost V 4 bases and J 2 bases, with 15 bases left between them. The germline gives CDR1 LNHDA, CDR2 SQIVND (reference sequence). CDR3 amino acids: CASSNPTSLTKNIQYF. The CDR3 nucleotides are TGTGCCAGTAGTAATCCTACCTCTCTAACCAAAAACATTCAGTACTTC.

In this sample, this clone turned up once. This chain links TRBV7-9 with TRBJ1-5, with unresolved D. The CDR3 spans 15 residues. V dropped 5 bases and J dropped 4 bases, with 15 bases sitting between them. Germline V gene lookup returns CDR1 SEHNR and CDR2 FQNEAQ (reference sequence). CDR3 amino acids: CASSQVGGGNQPQHF. In DNA form, the CDR3 reads TGTGCCAGCAGCCAGGTGGGAGGAGGGAATCAGCCCCAGCATTTT. Combining the CDR3 with reference TRBV7-9 and TRBJ1-5 gives the whole variable domain DTGVSQNPRHKITKRGQNVTFRCDPISEHNRLYWYRQTLGQGPEFLTYFQNEAQLEKSRLLSDRFSAERPKGSFSTLEIQRTEQGDSAMYLCASSQVGGGNQPQHFGDGTRLSIL.